One and the same sample provided the 5 T cell receptor beta chains below, sequenced in a study of T cell responses to AZD1222 COVID-19 vaccine. Produced via immunoSEQ multiplex PCR; TCRdb's table is partial and in-frame only. Of approximately 260,000 clones listed, approximately 93% are singletons. Specimen: peripheral blood, collected on day 0 of AZD1222 vaccination. The source is an adult in good health.

The chain carries TRBV11-2 and TRBJ1-5; no definite D call. The CDR3 is 15 residues long. Germline V gene sequence: CDR1 SGHAT, CDR2 FQNNGV. V was clipped by 7 bases and J by 2 bases, with 15 bases between them. In DNA, the CDR3 is TGTGCCAGCACTCTGACCGGACGTCGCAATCAGCCCCAGCATTTT. Protein sequence: CASTLTGRRNQPQHF. Full variable domain (remainder filled in from reference TRBV11-2 and TRBJ1-5): EAGVAQSPRYKIIEKRQSVAFWCNPISGHATLYWYQQILGQGPKLLIQFQNNGVVDDSQLPKDRFSAERLKGVDSTLKIQPAKLEDSAVYLCASTLTGRRNQPQHFGDGTRLSIL.

The genes are TRBV7-8 and TRBJ1-2; maybe TRBD1 (6 bases). Looked up from germline, CDR1 is SGHVS and CDR2 is FQNEAQ. The germline V and J ends were trimmed by 4 bases and 2 bases, with 23 bases remaining between them. This CDR3 has 18 amino acids. As DNA, the CDR3 is TGTGCCAGCAGCTCTAACAGCGGGGGCGAGTCTTTCAACTATGGCTACACCTTC. This gives the protein CASSSNSGGESFNYGYTF.

The chain joins TRBV5-1 to TRBJ2-2; no reliable D call. From germline, CDR1 is SGHRS and CDR2 YFSETQ. Trimming cost V 4 bases and J 3 bases, with 16 bases left between them. The CDR3 covers 16 residues. In nucleotides, the CDR3 is TGCGCCAGCAGCCCTAACCCGGTATCTGACACCGGGGAGCTGTTTTTT. Protein product: CASSPNPVSDTGELFF.

The rearrangement links TRBV3-1 (or the pseudogene TRBV3-2) to TRBJ1-6; no clear D gene. The CDR3 covers 11 residues. With 1 base removed from V and 13 bases from J, the gap between germline ends came to 5 bases. The germline V gene has CDR1 LGHDT and CDR2 YNNKEL (reference sequence). The CDR3 DNA sequence: TGTGCCAGCAGCCAAGTGGGGCCCCTCCACTTT. This translates into CASSQVGPLHF.

V gene TRBV6-2 or TRBV6-3 combines with J gene TRBJ2-5; 9 bases fit TRBD1. Trimming cost V 2 bases and J 0 bases; bases outside gene matches: 4. The germline CDR1 and CDR2 sequences are MNHEY and SVGEGT. The CDR3 is 16 residues long. CDR3 in amino acids: CASSYVGTGHQETQYF. CDR3 sequence (DNA): TGTGCCAGCAGTTACGTCGGGACAGGGCACCAAGAGACCCAGTACTTC.